This record covers a single T cell receptor (beta chain). Attachment of unique molecular identifiers to individual cDNA molecules was performed. TCRdb used MiXCR to reprocess the 5' RACE reads, holding one entry per CDR3 protein. The repertoire has 60,000 or so distinct CDR3 sequences, 10% to 15% of them found once; the top ten carry 9.5% to 10%. These data come from a study of early T cells in non-severe SARS-CoV-2 infection. Turning to the study itself: Sequencing of unsorted whole blood was done on bulk RNA, leaving chains unpaired.

CDR1 and CDR2 (germline): SGHTA, FQGNSA. V shed 1 base and J shed 4 bases, with 13 bases lying between them. The CDR3 is made up of 15 amino acids. This sequence was found in an adult who was a healthcare worker with PCR-confirmed SARS-CoV-2 infection or an uninfected control (not recorded which). Sequenced input: whole blood. This chain joins TRBV7-2 and TRBJ1-1; D uncertain. For the CDR3, the DNA is TGTGCCAGCAGCTTAGATGGCCTCTTGGCCACTGAAGCTTTCTTT. Protein: CASSLDGLLATEAFF.